The T cell receptor (beta chain) described here comes from a study of blood T cell repertoires in COVID-19. Original processing notes: How many nucleated cells were present was estimated from reference gene primer amplification. The assay was immunoSEQ multiplex PCR, and TCRdb's table has in-frame clones only and misses some. The V and J calls and clone size were taken over from that table, and D and trimming were inferred from the DNA. The repertoire holds roughly 230,000 clones, with more than 65% as singletons. Germline V lookup: CDR1 SGHRS, CDR2 YFSETQ. Trimming cost V 0 bases and J 2 bases; bases outside gene matches: 4. CDR3 size: 15 residues.

The chain joins TRBV5-1 to TRBJ2-7; 8 bases are a match to TRBD2. Sequenced input: peripheral blood. The TCR sequence derives from an elderly woman with acute or convalescent COVID-19. As DNA, the CDR3 is TGCGCCAGCAGCTTGGGGACTAGCCCTACCTACGAGCAGTACTTC. Its protein is CASSLGTSPTYEQYF. The full variable domain, its missing parts supplied by reference TRBV5-1 and TRBJ2-7, is KAGVTQTPRYLIKTRGQQVTLSCSPISGHRSVSWYQQTPGQGLQFLFEYFSETQRNKGNFPGRFSGRQFSNSRSEMNVSTLELGDSALYLCASSLGTSPTYEQYFGPGTRLTVT.